This T cell receptor beta chain originates from a study of CD8+CD57+ T cells in acquired aplastic anemia (dated by TCRdb to between 2017 and 2018). Regarding the study in general: Extracted DNA from sorted CD4+ and CD8+ cells averaged about 3.4 ug, ranging from roughly 0.19 to 27.4 ug. A CD8+CD57+ expansion meant a frequency higher than the mean frequency seen in healthy subjects.

Beyond this particular receptor, the publication reports: Although some 28 CD8+ CDR3 sequences were shared by patients and controls, these sequences appeared highly expressed in patients and within the immunodominant clones of patients. No significant difference in CD8+ Simpson's diversity was found between patients and healthy controls (P=0.060).

To note about this clonotype: Its binding antigen is unknown. No much larger clone is present one base from it, and per-base qualities are unavailable.

Expansion of CD8+CD57+ cells had been shown by flow cytometry in the patients chosen for sequencing. Severe acquired aplastic anemia was diagnosed in all patients according to International Study of Aplastic Anemia and Agranulocytosis and Camitta criteria. At the time blood was sampled, none of the patients had received any therapy. In this study, sorted CD4+ and CD8+ T cells from the blood of healthy subjects and of severe aplastic anemia patients had their TCR repertoires deep-sequenced. Patients were enrolled under clinicaltrials.gov protocols 00001620, 01623167, 00001397, 00071045, 00081523 and 00961064 in the USA. Ficoll-Paque density gradient centrifugation was used to isolate peripheral blood mononuclear cells. Before DNA extraction, CD4+ and CD8+ T cells were sorted by FACS or by magnetic beads. Profiling of TCR beta VDJ combinations and CDR3 sequences used genomic DNA as the template. An Illumina HiSeq 2000 was used for TCR repertoire sequencing. In the source study's methods: Repertoires were assessed using TRBV/TRBJ rearrangement plots, CDR3 size and DJ length profiles, and Simpson's diversity index. The most abundant DNA sequence in the deep sequencing data was defined as the immunodominant clone. CDR3 amino acid sequences were screened for sharing across subjects and compared with published repertoires and the VDJdb database. TCRdb took the public reads, trimmed them with fastp at Q25, ran MiXCR for clone calling and kept in-frame beta chains. Records with the same CDR3 protein are collapsed into one entry carrying the most frequent genes and DNA. TCRdb assigned the V and J calls; the authors' analysis was not used. Within this sample are 270,000 or so distinct CDR3 sequences, with roughly 82% of them counted one time only. 42% of the sample comes from the top ten.

V sheds 3 bases and J sheds 2 bases, leaving 10 bases between their ends. The germline V gene (reference sequence) supplies CDR1 SGHAT and CDR2 FQDESV. CDR3 length: 14 amino acids, cysteine to phenylalanine. The kept DNA is CDR3 alone, 42 bases in frame from the first base. The rearranged chain carries TRBV11-1 and TRBJ1-2, with the D gene not clear enough to name. Material for sequencing was sorted CD4+, CD8+, or CD8+CD57+ T cells (not recorded which) from PBMCs. The sequence was collected from a human donor with aplastic anemia. The bases read TGTGCCAGCAGCTTTACTAGCGCAAACTATGGCTACACCTTC. This translates into CASSFTSANYGYTF.